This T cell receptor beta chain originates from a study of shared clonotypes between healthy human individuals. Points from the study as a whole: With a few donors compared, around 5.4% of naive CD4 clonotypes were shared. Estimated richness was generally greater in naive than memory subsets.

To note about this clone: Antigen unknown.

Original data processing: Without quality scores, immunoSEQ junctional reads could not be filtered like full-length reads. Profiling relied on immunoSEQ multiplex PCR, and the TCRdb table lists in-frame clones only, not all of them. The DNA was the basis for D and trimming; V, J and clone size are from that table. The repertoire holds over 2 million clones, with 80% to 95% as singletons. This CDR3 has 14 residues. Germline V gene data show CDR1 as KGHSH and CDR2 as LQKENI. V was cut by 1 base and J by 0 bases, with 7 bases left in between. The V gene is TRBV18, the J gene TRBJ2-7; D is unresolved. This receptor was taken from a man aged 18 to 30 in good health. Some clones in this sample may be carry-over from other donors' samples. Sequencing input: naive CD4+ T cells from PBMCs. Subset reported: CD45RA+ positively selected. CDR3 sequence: CASSPRQNSYEQYF. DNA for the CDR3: TGTGCCAGCTCACCACGTCAGAACTCCTACGAGCAGTACTTC.